This T cell receptor beta chain was captured by sequencing in a study of cytomegalovirus exposure and HLA in healthy donors. Study observations and caveats: Confirmation in vitro established that a few CMV-associated chains were specific for CMV antigens.

Comment on this clone: The antigen remains undetermined.

The donors were members of the validation cohort, which comprised about 120 subjects and was separate from the first cohort of 670 or so subjects. The assay was immunoSEQ multiplex PCR, and TCRdb's table has in-frame clones only and misses some. The sample lists over 150,000 clones, 86% occurring once. The sequence derives from a woman between 18 and 29 years old in good health and CMV-seronegative. Sequences were obtained from PBMCs.

CDR3 nucleotides: TGTGCCAGCAGCGACCGGCGGGGGGCAACTGAAGCTTTCTTT. Its protein is CASSDRRGATEAFF. This rearrangement joins TRBV7-2 to TRBJ1-1, with a tentative D call TRBD1 (6 bases). Germline CDR1 is SGHTA and CDR2 is FQGNSA. This CDR3 has 14 residues. Trimming left V 5 bases short and J 5 bases short, with 15 bases between. The variable domain in full, with the rest retrieved from reference TRBV7-2 and TRBJ1-1, is GAGVSQSPSNKVTEKGKDVELRCDPISGHTALYWYRQSLGQGLEFLIYFQGNSAPDKSGLPSDRFSAERTGGSVSTLTIQRTQQEDSAVYLCASSDRRGATEAFFGQGTRLTVV.